This TCR beta chain comes out of a study of T cells after yellow fever vaccination. The CDR3 has 14 residues. Germline V CDR1 and CDR2: LGHNA, YSLEER. V shed 1 base and J shed 6 bases, with 9 bases lying between them. Points from the study as a whole: Abundant bulk-population clonotypes could contaminate the FACS-sorted repertoires.

Note on this clonotype: The antigen is not known.

Making TCR cDNA involved 5'RACE template switching, which added UMIs and a universal primer site. Using its own MiXCR run on the 5' RACE reads, TCRdb lists one record per CDR3 protein. The sample has under 550,000 distinct CDR3 sequences, around a fifth seen once. The sequences come from PBMCs, collected approximately 20 days after the first yellow fever vaccination. This chain connects TRBV4-3 to TRBJ2-2, with a weak D call TRBD2 (5 bases). This sequence originates from a man younger than 35 who received the YFV17D yellow fever vaccine. CDR3 loop: CASSQGISAGELFF. The CDR3 DNA reads TGCGCCAGCAGCCAAGGGATTAGCGCCGGGGAGCTGTTTTTT.